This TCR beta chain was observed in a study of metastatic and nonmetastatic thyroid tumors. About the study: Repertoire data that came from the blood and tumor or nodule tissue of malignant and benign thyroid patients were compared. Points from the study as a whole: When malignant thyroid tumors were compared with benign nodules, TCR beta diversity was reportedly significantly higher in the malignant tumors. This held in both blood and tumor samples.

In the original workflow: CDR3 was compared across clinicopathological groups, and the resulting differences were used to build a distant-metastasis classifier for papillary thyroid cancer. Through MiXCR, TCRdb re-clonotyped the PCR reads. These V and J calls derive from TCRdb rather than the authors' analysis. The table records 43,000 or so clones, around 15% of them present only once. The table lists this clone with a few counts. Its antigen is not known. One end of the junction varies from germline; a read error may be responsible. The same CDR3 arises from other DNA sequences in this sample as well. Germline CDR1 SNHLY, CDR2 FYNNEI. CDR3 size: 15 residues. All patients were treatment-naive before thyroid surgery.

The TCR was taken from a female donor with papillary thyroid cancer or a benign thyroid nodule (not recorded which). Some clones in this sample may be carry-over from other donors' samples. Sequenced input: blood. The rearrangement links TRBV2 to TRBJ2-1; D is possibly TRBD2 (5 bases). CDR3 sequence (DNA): TGCGCCAGCAGTGCCCTAGCTGTCACCTACAATGAGCAGTTCTTC. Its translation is CASSALAVTYNEQFF.